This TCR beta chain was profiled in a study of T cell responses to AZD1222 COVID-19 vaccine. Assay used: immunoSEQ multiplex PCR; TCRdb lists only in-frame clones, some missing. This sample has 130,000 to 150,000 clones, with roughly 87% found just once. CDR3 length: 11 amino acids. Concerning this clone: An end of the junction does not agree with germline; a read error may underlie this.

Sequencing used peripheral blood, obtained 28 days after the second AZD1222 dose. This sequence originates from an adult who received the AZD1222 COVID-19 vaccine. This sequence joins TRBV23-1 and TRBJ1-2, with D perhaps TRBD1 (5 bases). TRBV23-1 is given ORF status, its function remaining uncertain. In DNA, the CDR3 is TGCGCCAGCAGTCATCCCCTCCCGGGGCCATTC. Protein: CASSHPLPGPF.